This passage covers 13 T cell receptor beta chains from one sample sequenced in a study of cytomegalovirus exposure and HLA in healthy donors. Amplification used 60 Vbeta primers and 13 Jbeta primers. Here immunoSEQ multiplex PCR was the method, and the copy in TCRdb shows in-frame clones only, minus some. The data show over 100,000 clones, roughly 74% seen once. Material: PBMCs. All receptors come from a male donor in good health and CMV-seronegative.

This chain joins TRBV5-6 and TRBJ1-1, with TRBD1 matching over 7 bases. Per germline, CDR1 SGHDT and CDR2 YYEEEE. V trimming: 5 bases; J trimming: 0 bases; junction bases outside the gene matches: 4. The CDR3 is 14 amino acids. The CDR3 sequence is CASSRGLVNTEAFF. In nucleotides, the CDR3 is TGTGCCAGCAGTAGGGGGCTCGTGAACACTGAAGCTTTCTTT.

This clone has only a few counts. The CDR3 loop is CASSTDQDSNTEAFF. As DNA, the CDR3 is TGCGCCAGCAGCACTGATCAGGACAGCAACACTGAAGCTTTCTTT. The chain joins TRBV4-1 to TRBJ1-1; a possible D gene is TRBD1 (6 bases). CDR3 size: 15 residues. Germline CDR1 reads MGHRA; CDR2 reads YSYEKL. Trimming took 5 bases from V and 2 from J, leaving 15 bases between them.

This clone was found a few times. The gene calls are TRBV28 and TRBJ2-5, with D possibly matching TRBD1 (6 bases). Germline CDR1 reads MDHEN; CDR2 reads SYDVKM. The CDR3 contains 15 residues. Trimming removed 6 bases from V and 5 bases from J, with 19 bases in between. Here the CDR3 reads CASRRLDRRDETQYF. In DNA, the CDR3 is TGTGCCAGCAGAAGACTGGACAGAAGGGACGAGACCCAGTACTTC.

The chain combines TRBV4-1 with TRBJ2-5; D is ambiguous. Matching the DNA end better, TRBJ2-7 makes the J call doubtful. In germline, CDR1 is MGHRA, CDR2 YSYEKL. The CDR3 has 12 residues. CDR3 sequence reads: CASSQDLGEQYF. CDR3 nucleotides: TGCGCCAGCAGCCAAGATCTAGGCGAGCAGTACTTC.

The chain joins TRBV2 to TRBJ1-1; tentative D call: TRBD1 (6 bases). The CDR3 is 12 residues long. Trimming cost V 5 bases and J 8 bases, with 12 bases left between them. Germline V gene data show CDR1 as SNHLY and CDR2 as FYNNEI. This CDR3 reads CASSHRVNEAFF. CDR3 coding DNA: TGTGCCAGCAGTCACAGGGTCAACGAAGCTTTCTTT.

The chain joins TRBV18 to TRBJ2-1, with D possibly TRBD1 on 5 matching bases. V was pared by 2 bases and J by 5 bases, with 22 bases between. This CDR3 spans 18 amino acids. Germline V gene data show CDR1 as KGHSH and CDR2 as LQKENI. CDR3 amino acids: CASSPLVDDRKVNNEQFF. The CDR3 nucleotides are TGTGCCAGCTCACCATTGGTAGATGACAGAAAAGTTAACAATGAGCAGTTCTTC.

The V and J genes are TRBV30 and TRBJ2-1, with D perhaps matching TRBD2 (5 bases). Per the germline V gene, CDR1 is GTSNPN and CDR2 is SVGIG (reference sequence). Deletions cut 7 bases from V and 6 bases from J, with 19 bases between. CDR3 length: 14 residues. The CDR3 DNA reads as TGTGCCTCACGGGTGGGAGTCCTATCCAATGAGCAGTTCTTC. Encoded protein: CASRVGVLSNEQFF.

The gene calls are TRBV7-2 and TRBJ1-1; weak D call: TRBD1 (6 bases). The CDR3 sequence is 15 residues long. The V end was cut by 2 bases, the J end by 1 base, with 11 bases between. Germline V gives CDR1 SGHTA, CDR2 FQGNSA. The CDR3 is CASSLSGTQNTEAFF. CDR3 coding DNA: TGTGCCAGCAGCTTATCAGGGACACAGAACACTGAAGCTTTCTTT.

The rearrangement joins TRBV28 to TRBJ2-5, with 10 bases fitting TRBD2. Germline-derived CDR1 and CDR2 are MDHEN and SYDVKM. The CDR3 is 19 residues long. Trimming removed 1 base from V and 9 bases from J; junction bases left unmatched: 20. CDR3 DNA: TGTGCCAGCAGTTTATCGGTCCGGACCAGCGGGGGGGCCCTTCGAGCCCAGTACTTC. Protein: CASSLSVRTSGGALRAQYF.

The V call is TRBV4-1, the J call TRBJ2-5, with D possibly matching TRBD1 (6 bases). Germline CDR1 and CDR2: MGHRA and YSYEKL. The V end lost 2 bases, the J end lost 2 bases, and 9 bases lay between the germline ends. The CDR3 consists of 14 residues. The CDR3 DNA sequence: TGCGCCAGCAGCCAACAAAGGGGGCAAGAGACCCAGTACTTC. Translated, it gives CASSQQRGQETQYF.

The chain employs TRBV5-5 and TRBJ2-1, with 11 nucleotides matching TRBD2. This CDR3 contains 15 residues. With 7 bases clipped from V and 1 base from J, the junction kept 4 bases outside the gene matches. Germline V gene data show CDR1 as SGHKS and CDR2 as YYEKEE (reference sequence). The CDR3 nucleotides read TGTGCCAGCGATAGCGGGGGGGCATCCTACAATGAGCAGTTCTTC. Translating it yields CASDSGGASYNEQFF.

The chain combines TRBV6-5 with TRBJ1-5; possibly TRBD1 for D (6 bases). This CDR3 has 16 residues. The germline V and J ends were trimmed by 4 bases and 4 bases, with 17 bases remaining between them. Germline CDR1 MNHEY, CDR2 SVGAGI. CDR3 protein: CASSSSGRQGNQPQHF. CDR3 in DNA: TGTGCCAGCAGTTCCTCCGGGCGCCAGGGGAATCAGCCCCAGCATTTT.

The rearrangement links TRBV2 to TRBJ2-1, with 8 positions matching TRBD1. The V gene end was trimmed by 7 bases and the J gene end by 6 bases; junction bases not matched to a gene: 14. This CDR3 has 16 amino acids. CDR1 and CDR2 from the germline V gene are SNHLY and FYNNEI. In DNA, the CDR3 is TGTGCCAGCAACAAAGCAGGGGGCGTTCCTACCAATGAGCAGTTCTTC. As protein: CASNKAGGVPTNEQFF.